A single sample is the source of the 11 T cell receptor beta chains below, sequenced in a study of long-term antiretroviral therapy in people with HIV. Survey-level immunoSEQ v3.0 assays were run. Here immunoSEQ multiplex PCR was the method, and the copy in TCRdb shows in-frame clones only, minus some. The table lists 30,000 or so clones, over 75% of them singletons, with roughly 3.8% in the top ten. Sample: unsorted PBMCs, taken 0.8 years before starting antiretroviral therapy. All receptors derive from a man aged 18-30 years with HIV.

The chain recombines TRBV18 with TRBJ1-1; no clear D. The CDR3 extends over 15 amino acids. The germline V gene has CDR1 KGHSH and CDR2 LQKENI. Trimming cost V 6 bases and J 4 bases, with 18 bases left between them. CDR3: CASSLKHAGVTEAFF. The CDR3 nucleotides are TGTGCCAGCTCTCTAAAACACGCCGGGGTCACTGAAGCTTTCTTT.

CDR3 protein: CASSLWSQNTEAFF. Here the CDR3 DNA reads TGCGCCAGCAGCCTATGGAGCCAGAACACTGAAGCTTTCTTT. This chain joins TRBV4-3 and TRBJ1-1; D gene uncertain. CDR1 and CDR2 (germline): LGHNA, YSLEER. The germline V and J ends were trimmed by 4 bases and 1 base, with 10 bases remaining between them. The CDR3 extends over 14 amino acids.

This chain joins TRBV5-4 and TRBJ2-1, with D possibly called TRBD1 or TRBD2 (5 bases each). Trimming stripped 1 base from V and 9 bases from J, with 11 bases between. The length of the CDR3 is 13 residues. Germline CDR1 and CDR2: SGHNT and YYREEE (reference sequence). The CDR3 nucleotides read TGTGCCAGCAGCTTGCCGCCTGGGGGTGAGCAGTTCTTC. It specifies CASSLPPGGEQFF.

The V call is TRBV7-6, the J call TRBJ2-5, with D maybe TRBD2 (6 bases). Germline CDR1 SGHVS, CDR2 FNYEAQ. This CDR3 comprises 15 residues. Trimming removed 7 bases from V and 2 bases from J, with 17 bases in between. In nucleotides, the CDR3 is TGTGCCAGCACGCCCTCGGGACTGTCTCAAGAGACCCAGTACTTC. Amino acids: CASTPSGLSQETQYF.

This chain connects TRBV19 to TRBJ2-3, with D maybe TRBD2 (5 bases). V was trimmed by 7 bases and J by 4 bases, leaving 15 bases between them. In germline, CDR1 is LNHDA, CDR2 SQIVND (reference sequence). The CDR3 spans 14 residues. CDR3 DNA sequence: TGTGCCAGTACAGGTCGAAACGGGGCAGATACGCAGTATTTT. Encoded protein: CASTGRNGADTQYF.

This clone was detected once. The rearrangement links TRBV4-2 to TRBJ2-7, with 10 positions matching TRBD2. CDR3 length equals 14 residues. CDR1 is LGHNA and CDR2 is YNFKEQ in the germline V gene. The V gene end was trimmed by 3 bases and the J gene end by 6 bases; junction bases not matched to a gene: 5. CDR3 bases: TGTGCCAGCAGCCAGCTAGCGGGAGCCTCCGAGCAGTACTTC. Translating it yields CASSQLAGASEQYF.

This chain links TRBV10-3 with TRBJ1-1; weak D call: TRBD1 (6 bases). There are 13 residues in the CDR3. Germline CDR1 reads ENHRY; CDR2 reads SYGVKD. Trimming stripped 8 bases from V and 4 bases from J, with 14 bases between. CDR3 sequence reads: CAIGPGVGTEAFF. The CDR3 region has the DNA TGTGCCATCGGTCCAGGGGTAGGCACTGAAGCTTTCTTT.

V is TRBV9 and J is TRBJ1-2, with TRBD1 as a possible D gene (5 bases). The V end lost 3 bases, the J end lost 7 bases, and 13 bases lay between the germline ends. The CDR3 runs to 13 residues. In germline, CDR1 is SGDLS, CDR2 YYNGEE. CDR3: CASSGPRGVGYTF. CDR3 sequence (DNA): TGTGCCAGCAGCGGCCCACGGGGCGTTGGCTACACCTTC.

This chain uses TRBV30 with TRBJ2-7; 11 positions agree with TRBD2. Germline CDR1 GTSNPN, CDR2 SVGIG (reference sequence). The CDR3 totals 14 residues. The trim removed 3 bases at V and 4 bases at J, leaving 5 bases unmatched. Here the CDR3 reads CAWRLAGERYEQYF. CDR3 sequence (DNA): TGTGCCTGGAGACTAGCGGGAGAACGGTACGAGCAGTACTTC.

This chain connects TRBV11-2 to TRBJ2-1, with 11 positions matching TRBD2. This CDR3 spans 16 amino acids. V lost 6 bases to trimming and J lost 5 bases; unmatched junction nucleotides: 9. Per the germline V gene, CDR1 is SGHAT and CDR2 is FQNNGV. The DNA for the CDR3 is TGTGCCAGCAGTTTCCAGACTAGCGGGGCCGACAATGAGCAGTTCTTC. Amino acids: CASSFQTSGADNEQFF.

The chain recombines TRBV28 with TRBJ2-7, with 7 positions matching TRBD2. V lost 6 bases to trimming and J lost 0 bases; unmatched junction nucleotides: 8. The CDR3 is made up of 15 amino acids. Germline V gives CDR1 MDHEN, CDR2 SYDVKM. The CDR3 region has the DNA TGTGCCAGCAGCAAAAGCGGGGAACGCTCCTACGAGCAGTACTTC. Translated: CASSKSGERSYEQYF.